The T cell receptor (beta chain) under discussion was sequenced for a study of tumour-infiltrating T cells in Burkitt lymphoma. Study information: Productive clonality predicted overall and progression-free survival.

The table came from immunoSEQ multiplex PCR; TCRdb's copy has only in-frame clones and leaves some out. Counted here are 6,000 to 8,500 clones, about 69% occurring once; the ten biggest clones make up roughly 40%. The CDR3 runs 18 residues. The germline CDR1 and CDR2 sequences are MGHRA and YSYEKL. V lost 2 bases and J lost 3, with 19 bases in between. The V call is TRBV4-1, the J call TRBJ2-2; D is perhaps TRBD1 (6 bases). The sample taken for sequencing was tumor tissue. This sequence was found in a human donor with diffuse large B-cell lymphoma. CDR3: CASSQIGVTGRYTGELFF. The CDR3 DNA sequence: TGCGCCAGCAGCCAAATCGGCGTGACAGGTCGTTACACCGGGGAGCTGTTTTTT.